The clone carrying this T cell receptor (beta chain) has at least ten counts. One entry per CDR3 protein results from TCRdb running MiXCR on the 5' RACE reads. The sample comprises roughly 100,000 distinct CDR3 sequences, roughly 8.3% of which are singletons, and more than 9.5% rests with the top ten. These data come from a study of CD8 T cells in ankylosing spondylitis. The germline V gene encodes CDR1 MNHEY and CDR2 SVGAGI. Trimming shortened V by 8 bases and J by 9 bases, and 10 bases separated the two germline ends. This CDR3 comprises 11 residues. The rearrangement uses TRBV6-5 and TRBJ2-2; D is ambiguous. This clonotype originated in a male donor with ankylosing spondylitis or in good health (not recorded which). The material sequenced was blood, either unsorted or a sorted T cell fraction (not recorded which). For the CDR3, the DNA is TGTGCCAGCGTCCCCCATAGGGAGCTGTTTTTT. It codes for CASVPHRELFF.